This is a list of T cell receptor beta chains from one sample in a study of OX40 agonist ivuxolimab in advanced cancers. The data were produced by immunoSEQ multiplex PCR, yet TCRdb's version contains in-frame clones alone and is incomplete. Among 75,000 to 95,000 clones, approximately 89% were seen once, and the ten largest hold 0.22%. The sequenced sample was CD4+ or CD8+ T cells sorted from blood, obtained in a trial of the OX40 agonist ivuxolimab. These receptors were obtained from an adult with an advanced solid tumor such as melanoma, head and neck, liver or kidney cancer. The CDR3 runs from the conserved cysteine through the conserved F or W. D genes are given only for firm matches. Size is stated for part of the rows, as once, few or many counts, or as a class when the clone is expanded.

d_gene: .; v_gene: TRBV6-4; j_gene: TRBJ2-5; abundance: .; CDR3aa: CASSQGQGSETQYF; CDR3nt: TGTGCCAGCAGTCAGGGTCAGGGGTCGGAGACCCAGTACTTC
d_gene: .; v_gene: TRBV19; j_gene: TRBJ1-4; abundance: .; CDR3aa: CASSKARNSRYEKLFF; CDR3nt: TGTGCCAGTAGTAAGGCTCGGAACAGTCGGTATGAAAAACTGTTTTTT
d_gene: TRBD2; v_gene: TRBV4-3; j_gene: TRBJ2-3; abundance: .; CDR3aa: CASSPEGLAGGWDTQYF; CDR3nt: TGCGCCAGCAGCCCAGAGGGACTAGCGGGAGGGTGGGATACGCAGTATTTT
d_gene: .; v_gene: TRBV19; j_gene: TRBJ1-6; abundance: .; CDR3aa: CASSIRESGDSPLHF; CDR3nt: TGTGCCAGTAGTATCAGGGAAAGCGGGGATTCACCCCTCCACTTT
d_gene: .; v_gene: TRBV9; j_gene: TRBJ1-1; abundance: .; CDR3aa: CASSVEVGTEAFF; CDR3nt: TGTGCCAGCAGCGTAGAGGTGGGCACTGAAGCTTTCTTT
d_gene: .; v_gene: TRBV27; j_gene: TRBJ1-1; abundance: .; CDR3aa: CASRGLLMNTEAFF; CDR3nt: TGTGCCAGCAGGGGATTGCTGATGAACACTGAAGCTTTCTTT
d_gene: .; v_gene: TRBV10-2; j_gene: TRBJ2-2; abundance: .; CDR3aa: CASNPGFPNTGELFF; CDR3nt: TGCGCCAGCAATCCAGGGTTCCCGAACACCGGGGAGCTGTTTTTT
d_gene: .; v_gene: TRBV5-1; j_gene: TRBJ2-3; abundance: .; CDR3aa: CASSPTRNADTQYF; CDR3nt: TGCGCCAGCAGCCCGACACGTAATGCAGATACGCAGTATTTT
d_gene: .; v_gene: TRBV6-5; j_gene: TRBJ1-1; abundance: few; CDR3aa: CASSKTGMNTEAFF; CDR3nt: TGTGCCAGCAGTAAGACGGGAATGAACACTGAAGCTTTCTTT
d_gene: .; v_gene: TRBV6-6; j_gene: TRBJ1-1; abundance: .; CDR3aa: CASSWGGTNTEAFF; CDR3nt: TGTGCCAGCAGTTGGGGAGGGACGAACACTGAAGCTTTCTTT
d_gene: .; v_gene: TRBV15; j_gene: TRBJ1-5; abundance: .; CDR3aa: CATSREESISGRKGNQPQHF; CDR3nt: TGTGCCACCAGCAGAGAAGAGAGTATTTCAGGTCGTAAGGGCAATCAGCCCCAGCATTTT
d_gene: .; v_gene: TRBV5-1; j_gene: TRBJ1-1; abundance: once; CDR3aa: CASSLVRSLTEAFF; CDR3nt: TGCGCCAGCAGCTTGGTACGGTCCCTCACTGAAGCTTTCTTT
d_gene: .; v_gene: TRBV5-1; j_gene: TRBJ2-2; abundance: .; CDR3aa: CASSLGRTENTGELFF; CDR3nt: TGCGCCAGCAGCTTGGGTCGGACAGAGAACACCGGGGAGCTGTTTTTT
d_gene: .; v_gene: TRBV9; j_gene: TRBJ2-1; abundance: .; CDR3aa: CASSPIGAYNEQFF; CDR3nt: TGTGCCAGCAGCCCAATCGGGGCCTACAATGAGCAGTTCTTC
d_gene: TRBD1; v_gene: TRBV4-1; j_gene: TRBJ1-6; abundance: .; CDR3aa: CASSTRQGGSPLHF; CDR3nt: TGCGCCAGCAGCACCCGACAGGGCGGATCACCCCTCCACTTT
d_gene: .; v_gene: TRBV5-8; j_gene: TRBJ2-1; abundance: .; CDR3aa: CASSLPLGISQGEQFF; CDR3nt: TGTGCCAGCAGCTTGCCCTTGGGGATAAGCCAGGGTGAGCAGTTCTTC
d_gene: TRBD2; v_gene: TRBV9; j_gene: TRBJ2-5; abundance: .; CDR3aa: CASSVAGAGGGETQYF; CDR3nt: TGTGCCAGCAGCGTAGCGGGAGCGGGGGGTGGAGAGACCCAGTACTTC
d_gene: .; v_gene: TRBV14; j_gene: TRBJ1-5; abundance: .; CDR3aa: CASSSTQNQPQHF; CDR3nt: TGTGCCAGCAGTTCGACACAAAATCAGCCCCAGCATTTT
d_gene: .; v_gene: TRBV5-5; j_gene: TRBJ2-1; abundance: .; CDR3aa: CASSFKPGISSYNEQFF; CDR3nt: TGTGCCAGCAGCTTTAAGCCGGGGATAAGCTCCTACAATGAGCAGTTCTTC
d_gene: .; v_gene: TRBV5-6; j_gene: TRBJ2-7; abundance: .; CDR3aa: CASSLGQGSGRRYYEQYF; CDR3nt: TGTGCCAGCAGCCTAGGACAGGGTAGCGGGAGAAGGTACTACGAGCAGTACTTC
d_gene: TRBD2; v_gene: TRBV4-2; j_gene: TRBJ2-2; abundance: .; CDR3aa: CASSQLAVSTGELFF; CDR3nt: TGTGCCAGCAGCCAACTAGCGGTATCCACCGGGGAGCTGTTTTTT
d_gene: TRBD1; v_gene: TRBV4-1; j_gene: TRBJ1-2; abundance: few; CDR3aa: CASSPAAGTGVFGYTF; CDR3nt: TGCGCCAGCAGCCCCGCCGCCGGGACAGGGGTTTTTGGCTACACCTTC
d_gene: .; v_gene: TRBV6-5; j_gene: TRBJ1-4; abundance: once; CDR3aa: CASSYSRVREKLFF; CDR3nt: TGTGCCAGCAGTTACTCTAGAGTAAGGGAAAAACTGTTTTTT
d_gene: .; v_gene: TRBV27; j_gene: TRBJ2-7; abundance: .; CDR3aa: CASTPSLAGMGEQYF; CDR3nt: TGTGCCAGCACTCCCAGCCTGGCAGGGATGGGCGAGCAGTACTTC
d_gene: TRBD2; v_gene: TRBV14; j_gene: TRBJ2-5; abundance: .; CDR3aa: CASSQALAGVLTQYF; CDR3nt: TGTGCCAGCAGCCAAGCACTAGCGGGAGTCTTGACCCAGTACTTC
d_gene: TRBD1; v_gene: TRBV5-4; j_gene: TRBJ1-4; abundance: .; CDR3aa: CASSEDRGEGGKLFF; CDR3nt: TGTGCCAGCAGCGAGGACAGGGGGGAAGGAGGAAAACTGTTTTTT
d_gene: TRBD1; v_gene: TRBV5-1; j_gene: TRBJ2-7; abundance: .; CDR3aa: CASSKTGVGYEQYF; CDR3nt: TGCGCCAGCAGCAAGACAGGGGTCGGCTACGAGCAGTACTTC
d_gene: TRBD1; v_gene: TRBV28; j_gene: TRBJ1-2; abundance: .; CDR3aa: CATRTGYFYGYTF; CDR3nt: TGTGCCACCCGGACAGGTTACTTCTATGGCTACACCTTC
d_gene: .; v_gene: TRBV18; j_gene: TRBJ1-4; abundance: .; CDR3aa: CASSSEIATNEKLFF; CDR3nt: TGTGCCAGCTCATCCGAGATTGCAACTAATGAAAAACTGTTTTTT
d_gene: TRBD1; v_gene: TRBV7-9; j_gene: TRBJ2-7; abundance: .; CDR3aa: CASSPVRGDRGYEQYF; CDR3nt: TGTGCCAGCAGCCCCGTGAGGGGGGACAGGGGCTACGAGCAGTACTTC
d_gene: .; v_gene: TRBV9; j_gene: TRBJ2-1; abundance: .; CDR3aa: CASSAIRTAALSYNEQFF; CDR3nt: TGTGCCAGCAGCGCGATACGGACGGCCGCCCTCTCCTACAATGAGCAGTTCTTC
d_gene: .; v_gene: TRBV7-8; j_gene: TRBJ1-5; abundance: few; CDR3aa: CASSSRIGSLNQPQHF; CDR3nt: TGTGCCAGCAGCTCAAGAATAGGCAGCCTCAATCAGCCCCAGCATTTT
d_gene: .; v_gene: TRBV7-9; j_gene: TRBJ1-4; abundance: .; CDR3aa: CASSLLRPATNEKLFF; CDR3nt: TGTGCCAGCAGCTTACTCAGACCAGCAACTAATGAAAAACTGTTTTTT
d_gene: .; v_gene: TRBV19; j_gene: TRBJ1-1; abundance: .; CDR3aa: CASRLRQTDYTEAFF; CDR3nt: TGTGCCAGTAGACTCCGGCAGACAGATTACACTGAAGCTTTCTTT
d_gene: TRBD2; v_gene: TRBV5-8; j_gene: TRBJ2-5; abundance: .; CDR3aa: CASSLGLAGGPETQYF; CDR3nt: TGTGCCAGCAGCTTGGGTCTAGCGGGGGGGCCAGAGACCCAGTACTTC
d_gene: TRBD2; v_gene: TRBV28; j_gene: TRBJ2-1; abundance: .; CDR3aa: CASWREGYNEQFF; CDR3nt: TGTGCCAGCTGGCGGGAGGGATACAATGAGCAGTTCTTC
d_gene: TRBD1; v_gene: TRBV15; j_gene: TRBJ2-7; abundance: .; CDR3aa: CATSRSISGTGGYEQYF; CDR3nt: TGTGCCACCAGCAGATCCATCTCCGGGACAGGGGGCTACGAGCAGTACTTC
d_gene: .; v_gene: TRBV5-1; j_gene: TRBJ1-4; abundance: .; CDR3aa: CASSPPQGGGNEKLFF; CDR3nt: TGCGCCAGCAGCCCCCCCCAGGGAGGGGGTAATGAAAAACTGTTTTTT
d_gene: .; v_gene: TRBV18; j_gene: TRBJ1-1; abundance: .; CDR3aa: CASSPRDRDWEAFF; CDR3nt: TGTGCCAGCTCACCGCGAGACAGAGACTGGGAAGCTTTCTTT
d_gene: TRBD2; v_gene: TRBV4-1; j_gene: TRBJ2-1; abundance: .; CDR3aa: CASSRTGTSGHSLNEQFF; CDR3nt: TGCGCCAGCAGCCGAACCGGGACTAGCGGGCACTCCCTGAATGAGCAGTTCTTC
d_gene: .; v_gene: TRBV2; j_gene: TRBJ1-1; abundance: .; CDR3aa: CASRPGAGKNTEAFF; CDR3nt: TGTGCCAGCAGGCCCGGGGCTGGAAAGAACACTGAAGCTTTCTTT
d_gene: .; v_gene: TRBV28; j_gene: TRBJ1-4; abundance: .; CDR3aa: CASSLSGHGNEKLFF; CDR3nt: TGTGCCAGCAGTTTATCGGGACACGGAAATGAAAAACTGTTTTTT
d_gene: .; v_gene: TRBV7-2; j_gene: TRBJ2-2; abundance: .; CDR3aa: CASSAPELFF; CDR3nt: TGTGCCAGCAGCGCCCCTGAGCTGTTTTTT
d_gene: .; v_gene: TRBV7-8; j_gene: TRBJ1-6; abundance: few; CDR3aa: CASSSLQGTPLHF; CDR3nt: TGTGCCAGCAGCTCCCTACAGGGTACACCCCTCCACTTT
d_gene: TRBD2; v_gene: TRBV19; j_gene: TRBJ2-7; abundance: .; CDR3aa: CASSIWASGPAGDGEQYF; CDR3nt: TGTGCCAGTAGTATTTGGGCTAGCGGACCGGCCGGGGATGGTGAGCAGTACTTC
d_gene: .; v_gene: TRBV5-1; j_gene: TRBJ2-5; abundance: .; CDR3aa: CASSPGTGSSGSRETQYF; CDR3nt: TGCGCCAGCAGCCCCGGGACAGGATCCAGCGGGAGTCGGGAGACCCAGTACTTC
d_gene: .; v_gene: TRBV9; j_gene: TRBJ1-6; abundance: .; CDR3aa: CASSQQGREGSPLHF; CDR3nt: TGTGCCAGCAGCCAACAGGGTAGGGAGGGATCACCCCTCCACTTT
d_gene: .; v_gene: TRBV29-1; j_gene: TRBJ2-1; abundance: .; CDR3aa: CSVVVYNEQFF; CDR3nt: TGCAGCGTTGTGGTATACAATGAGCAGTTCTTC
d_gene: .; v_gene: TRBV11-2; j_gene: TRBJ2-1; abundance: .; CDR3aa: CASSQNQNPEQFF; CDR3nt: TGTGCCAGCAGTCAAAACCAGAATCCAGAGCAGTTCTTC
d_gene: .; v_gene: TRBV19; j_gene: TRBJ2-1; abundance: .; CDR3aa: CASSTYGGSADEQFF; CDR3nt: TGTGCCAGTAGTACCTATGGGGGGAGCGCGGATGAGCAGTTCTTC
d_gene: TRBD1; v_gene: TRBV10-1; j_gene: TRBJ2-7; abundance: .; CDR3aa: CASSVRRTGVIYEQYF; CDR3nt: TGCGCCAGCAGTGTGAGGAGGACAGGGGTAATCTACGAGCAGTACTTC
d_gene: .; v_gene: TRBV18; j_gene: TRBJ1-2; abundance: few; CDR3aa: CASSPEATNYGYTF; CDR3nt: TGTGCCAGCTCACCCGAGGCAACTAACTATGGCTACACCTTC
d_gene: TRBD1; v_gene: TRBV5-1; j_gene: TRBJ1-2; abundance: .; CDR3aa: CASSPMGPTGGGYGYTF; CDR3nt: TGCGCCAGCAGCCCGATGGGCCCGACAGGGGGCGGCTATGGCTACACCTTC